The present T cell receptor (beta chain) was sequenced within a study of blood T cell repertoires in COVID-19. V was shortened by 8 bases and J by 4 bases, with 25 bases between the two germline ends. Germline values: CDR1 LGHNA, CDR2 YSLEER. CDR3 size: 17 residues. Assay used: immunoSEQ multiplex PCR; TCRdb lists only in-frame clones, some missing. The top ten hold around 2.9% of the sample, which has more than 110,000 clones, around 89% seen once. The J gene is TRBJ2-3, the V gene TRBV4-3; possibly TRBD2 for D (7 bases). The TCR was taken from a man aged 55 to 70 with active or convalescent COVID-19. Sample: peripheral blood. DNA of the CDR3: TGCGCCAGCGCCTCTCAGGGAGGGGGAAGTTTCGCAGATACGCAGTATTTT. This encodes CASASQGGGSFADTQYF.